Presented here are 26 T cell receptor beta chains from one specimen sequenced in a study of T cell repertoires in aging, cancer and after chemotherapy. Rearranged V-D-J TRB sequences were amplified with a mixed TRB-A/B primer pool. Via MiXCR, TCRdb re-called the multiplex PCR reads, giving one row per CDR3 protein. The sample yields nearly 600 distinct CDR3 sequences, less than 20% seen once. TCR beta rearrangements were amplified from peripheral blood genomic DNA. Sequencing used blood. The receptor source for this set is a human donor with a blood cancer.

Judged by abundance, this clonotype is medium-sized. The chain recombines TRBV24-1 with TRBJ2-1; the D gene is possibly TRBD1 (5 bases). Trimming took 3 bases from V and 0 from J, leaving 8 bases between them. CDR1 KGHDR and CDR2 SFDVKD come from the germline V gene. CDR3 size: 15 residues. The CDR3 loop reads CATSDQGGSYNEQFF. For the CDR3, the DNA is TGTGCCACCAGTGATCAGGGCGGCTCCTACAATGAGCAGTTCTTC.

The chain employs TRBV11-2 and TRBJ2-7; TRBD1 matches 10 bases. Germline loops: CDR1 SGHAT, CDR2 FQNNGV. This CDR3 has 15 residues. V lost 5 bases and J lost 2; bases outside the gene matches: 6. CDR3 residues: CASSKGGQGAYEQYF. CDR3 bases: TGTGCCAGCAGCAAAGGAGGACAGGGGGCCTACGAGCAGTACTTC. Combining the CDR3 with reference TRBV11-2 and TRBJ2-7 gives the whole variable domain EAGVAQSPRYKIIEKRQSVAFWCNPISGHATLYWYQQILGQGPKLLIQFQNNGVVDDSQLPKDRFSAERLKGVDSTLKIQPAKLEDSAVYLCASSKGGQGAYEQYFGPGTRLTVT.

Sample share makes this clonotype medium-sized. The junction departs from germline at one end; a sequencing error may be responsible. The chain is built from TRBV4-2 and TRBJ1-2; D gene ambiguous. This CDR3 has 14 residues. Germline-derived CDR1 and CDR2 are LGHNA and YNFKEQ. The CDR3 loop reads CASSQVGTDTLRTF. CDR3 in DNA: TGCGCCAGCAGCCAAGTGGGAACGGATACGCTAAGGACCTTC.

This clonotype is labeled large. This chain connects TRBV30 to TRBJ2-2; 8 bases agree with TRBD1. The V segment lost 5 bases and the J segment 5 bases; nucleotides outside the gene matches: 7. The CDR3 has 14 residues. The V gene's germline CDR1 is GTSNPN and CDR2 SVGIG (reference sequence). The CDR3 bases are TGTGCCTGGGTCGGGACAGGCAAAACCGGGGAGCTGTTTTTT. It is translated as CAWVGTGKTGELFF.

This chain joins TRBV20-1 and TRBJ2-3; 8 nucleotides match TRBD2. V lost 6 bases and J lost 0; bases outside the gene matches: 5. Germline V CDR1 and CDR2: DFQATT, SNEGSKA (reference sequence). This CDR3 has 14 amino acids. CDR3 nucleotide sequence: TGCAGTGCCCCCCGGGGGGGGAGCACAGATACGCAGTATTTT. Its protein product is CSAPRGGSTDTQYF.

The V gene is TRBV19, the J gene TRBJ1-5; no clear D gene. CDR3 length: 13 amino acids. Germline V gene sequence: CDR1 LNHDA, CDR2 SQIVND (reference sequence). Trimming stripped 2 bases from V and 8 bases from J, with 10 bases between. In DNA, the CDR3 is TGTGCCAGTAGTATAACACAGCGAGAGCCCCAGCATTTT. This gives the protein CASSITQREPQHF.

Relative to its sample, this clonotype is medium-sized. This chain uses TRBV5-6 with TRBJ1-1; tentatively, D is TRBD1 (5 bases). Deletions cut 0 bases from V and 1 base from J, with 13 bases between. Germline lookup yields CDR1 SGHDT and CDR2 YYEEEE. The length of the CDR3 is 16 residues. CDR3 amino acids: CASSLGGPLGNTEAFF. CDR3 coding DNA: TGTGCCAGCAGCTTGGGGGGACCCCTGGGGAACACTGAAGCTTTCTTT. Full variable domain (remainder filled in from reference TRBV5-6 and TRBJ1-1): DAGVTQSPTHLIKTRGQQVTLRCSPKSGHDTVSWYQQALGQGPQFIFQYYEEEERQRGNFPDRFSGHQFPNYSSELNVNALLLGDSALYLCASSLGGPLGNTEAFFGQGTRLTVV.

By share, this clonotype counts as medium-sized. V and J are TRBV4-2 and TRBJ2-7, with 10 bases identical to TRBD1. Trimming took 0 bases from V and 7 from J; bases not matched to a gene: 3. CDR1 is LGHNA and CDR2 is YNFKEQ in the germline V gene. The CDR3 runs to 14 residues. The CDR3 bases are TGTGCCAGCAGCCAAGAGTTGGACAGGGGGGAGCAGTACTTC. This codes for CASSQELDRGEQYF.

This clonotype is medium-sized (0.01 to 0.1%) by share. This chain links TRBV6-5 with TRBJ1-2, with TRBD1 matching 8 bases. Germline CDR1 MNHEY, CDR2 SVGAGI. CDR3 size: 12 residues. Trimming removed 5 bases from V and 7 bases from J; junction bases left unmatched: 3. The CDR3 region is CASSQGAFGYTF. Here the CDR3 DNA reads TGTGCCAGCAGTCAGGGGGCATTTGGCTACACCTTC.

The V call is TRBV20-1, the J call TRBJ2-3; no definite D call. The germline V gene encodes CDR1 DFQATT and CDR2 SNEGSKA (reference sequence). The CDR3 spans 14 residues. Trimming left V 4 bases short and J 2 bases short, with 13 bases between. CDR3 in DNA: TGCAGTGCTACCGACAATTCTAACACAGATACGCAGTATTTT. The encoded protein is CSATDNSNTDTQYF.

This chain connects TRBV7-2 to TRBJ2-1; D perhaps matches TRBD2 (5 bases). This CDR3 has 15 amino acids. Deletions cut 5 bases from V and 7 bases from J, with 18 bases between. Looked up from germline, CDR1 is SGHTA and CDR2 is FQGNSA. Written as DNA, the CDR3 is TGTGCCAGCAGCCCCTTATTGGCGGGCGCTAATGAGCAGTTCTTC. The encoded protein is CASSPLLAGANEQFF.

The J gene is TRBJ2-3, the V gene TRBV20-1; D perhaps matches TRBD2 (6 bases). V was clipped by 6 bases and J by 6 bases, with 19 bases between them. CDR3 size: 14 residues. Germline-derived CDR1 and CDR2 are DFQATT and SNEGSKA (reference sequence). CDR3 residues: CSAPRLNLADTQYF. The DNA for the CDR3 is TGCAGTGCCCCAAGGCTTAACCTAGCGGATACGCAGTATTTT.

The rearrangement uses TRBV6-6 and TRBJ2-2; 7 bases match TRBD1. V lost 1 base to trimming and J lost 3 bases; unmatched junction nucleotides: 5. The CDR3 is 16 amino acids. Germline V CDR1 and CDR2: MNHNY, SVGAGI (reference sequence). The CDR3 sequence: CASSYFRTGHTGELFF. As DNA, the CDR3 is TGTGCCAGCAGTTACTTTCGGACAGGACACACCGGGGAGCTGTTTTTT.

By sample share, this clonotype is medium-sized. The V and J genes are TRBV7-6 and TRBJ2-7, with 9 nucleotides matching TRBD2. V shed 5 bases, J shed 1 base, and the junction held 12 bases outside the gene matches. The CDR3 has 17 amino acids. Germline V gene data show CDR1 as SGHVS and CDR2 as FNYEAQ. This CDR3 is CASSPSGGAGGSYEQYF. The CDR3 DNA is TGTGCCAGCAGCCCAAGCGGGGGAGCGGGGGGTTCCTACGAGCAGTACTTC.

This chain connects TRBV5-1 to TRBJ2-1; TRBD2 matches at 11 bases. There are 15 residues in the CDR3. J lost 2 bases, V lost 4 bases, and 2 bases had no gene match. In germline, CDR1 is SGHRS, CDR2 YFSETQ. The CDR3 nucleotides read TGCGCCAGCAGCCTGACTAGCGGGACCTACAATGAGCAGTTCTTC. This codes for CASSLTSGTYNEQFF.

This clonotype was seen only a few times. The CDR3 DNA follows: TGCAGTGTTAGCGGGGGACAGAACTTTCCCCATAGCAATCAGCCCCAGCATTTT. It translates to CSVSGGQNFPHSNQPQHF. J is TRBJ1-5 and V is TRBV20-1; 7 bases align to TRBD1. V was pared by 7 bases and J by 0 bases, with 18 bases of the junction left unmatched. CDR1 DFQATT and CDR2 SNEGSKA come from the germline V gene (reference sequence). The CDR3 has 18 amino acids.

This clonotype is medium-sized. This chain uses TRBV5-1 with TRBJ2-1, with a tentative D call TRBD2 (6 bases). Germline CDR1 and CDR2: SGHRS and YFSETQ. V lost 2 bases, J lost 7 bases, and 19 bases lay in between. This CDR3 has 16 amino acids. CDR3 nucleotides: TGCGCCAGCAGCTTCGCCACTAGCAACCTACGAAATGAGCAGTTCTTC. Protein sequence: CASSFATSNLRNEQFF.

This clonotype was counted only a few times. The V gene is TRBV4-1, the J gene TRBJ1-5, with unresolved D. Per the germline V gene, CDR1 is MGHRA and CDR2 is YSYEKL. Trimming took 8 bases from V and 5 from J, leaving 13 bases between them. The CDR3 loop spans 13 amino acids. CDR3 loop: CASGLPGDQPQHF. The DNA for the CDR3 is TGCGCCAGCGGGCTCCCGGGCGATCAGCCCCAGCATTTT.

The chain carries TRBV6-2 or TRBV6-3 and TRBJ1-4; D gene ambiguous. The CDR3 extends over 16 amino acids. The germline V and J ends were trimmed by 10 bases and 0 bases, with 18 bases remaining between them. CDR1 and CDR2 from the germline V gene are MNHEY and SVGEGT. The CDR3 region has the DNA TGTGCCAACTACAAAAACACCCCCCCAACTAATGAAAAACTGTTTTTT. Translating it yields CANYKNTPPTNEKLFF.

This clonotype is medium-sized (0.01 to 0.1%). J is TRBJ2-6 and V is TRBV6-6, with 8 bases matching TRBD1. J lost 5 bases, V lost 6 bases, and 12 bases had no gene match. The CDR3 runs to 17 residues. Looked up from germline, CDR1 is MNHNY and CDR2 is SVGAGI (reference sequence). The CDR3 DNA reads TGTGCCAGCAGGACCCAGACAGGGGCCCTCTGGGCCAACGTCCTGACTTTC. Protein sequence: CASRTQTGALWANVLTF.

By proportion, this clonotype is large. The chain recombines TRBV12-3 or TRBV12-4 with TRBJ2-2, with D possibly matching TRBD2 (5 bases). The CDR3 covers 14 residues. Trimming removed 3 bases from V and 6 bases from J, with 11 bases in between. CDR3 DNA: TGTGCCAGCAGTTTCTTCGAGGGAGCCGGGGAGCTGTTTTTT. Protein product: CASSFFEGAGELFF.

In this sample, this clonotype is medium-sized (0.01 to 0.1%). V gene TRBV5-6 combines with J gene TRBJ1-5; D might be TRBD1 (6 bases). This CDR3 region has 15 residues. CDR1 is SGHDT and CDR2 is YYEEEE in the germline V gene. Trimming pared 4 bases from V and 4 bases from J, leaving 15 bases between. As DNA, the CDR3 is TGTGCCAGCAGCAAACAGGGAGTGGGAAATCAGCCCCAGCATTTT. It codes for CASSKQGVGNQPQHF. Together with reference TRBV5-6 and TRBJ1-5, the CDR3 gives the full variable domain: DAGVTQSPTHLIKTRGQQVTLRCSPKSGHDTVSWYQQALGQGPQFIFQYYEEEERQRGNFPDRFSGHQFPNYSSELNVNALLLGDSALYLCASSKQGVGNQPQHFGDGTRLSIL.

This rearrangement joins TRBV6-6 to TRBJ1-4; 9 positions match TRBD1. J was trimmed by 8 bases and V by 2 bases; bases with no gene match: 6. Per germline, CDR1 MNHNY and CDR2 SVGAGI (reference sequence). CDR3 length: 15 residues. The CDR3 DNA reads as TGTGCCAGCAGTTACCCGGGACAGGGAGACGAAAAACTGTTTTTT. As protein: CASSYPGQGDEKLFF.

This clonotype appeared a few times. One end of the junction does not line up with germline, which may come from a read error. The gene calls are TRBV7-7 and TRBJ2-7; D is possibly TRBD2 (5 bases). The germline gives CDR1 SSHAT, CDR2 FNYEAQ (reference sequence). The CDR3 has 13 residues. CDR3 sequence: CASSSSNRGEQYF. The DNA for the CDR3 is TGTGCTAGCAGCTCCAGCAACCGGGGCGAGCAGTACTTC.

Comments on this clonotype: This could be a read error, since a much larger clone is one nucleotide away. The chain combines TRBV5-4 with TRBJ2-3; 10 bases agree with TRBD2. Germline CDR1 is SGHNT and CDR2 is YYREEE (reference sequence). The CDR3 sequence is 16 residues long. The CDR3 loop reads CASSPLAGGATDTQCF. The CDR3, as DNA: TGTGCCAGCAGCCCCTTAGCGGGGGGTGCCACAGATACGCAGTGTTTT.

By share of the sample, this clonotype is large. The chain recombines TRBV27 with TRBJ1-6; a weak D match, TRBD1 (5 bases). V lost 3 bases and J 6 bases, leaving 9 bases between the germline ends. This CDR3 has 14 amino acids. Germline loops: CDR1 MNHEY, CDR2 SMNVEV (reference sequence). This CDR3 reads CASSFGTRNSPLHF. CDR3 sequence (DNA): TGTGCCAGCAGTTTCGGGACCCGTAATTCACCCCTCCACTTT.